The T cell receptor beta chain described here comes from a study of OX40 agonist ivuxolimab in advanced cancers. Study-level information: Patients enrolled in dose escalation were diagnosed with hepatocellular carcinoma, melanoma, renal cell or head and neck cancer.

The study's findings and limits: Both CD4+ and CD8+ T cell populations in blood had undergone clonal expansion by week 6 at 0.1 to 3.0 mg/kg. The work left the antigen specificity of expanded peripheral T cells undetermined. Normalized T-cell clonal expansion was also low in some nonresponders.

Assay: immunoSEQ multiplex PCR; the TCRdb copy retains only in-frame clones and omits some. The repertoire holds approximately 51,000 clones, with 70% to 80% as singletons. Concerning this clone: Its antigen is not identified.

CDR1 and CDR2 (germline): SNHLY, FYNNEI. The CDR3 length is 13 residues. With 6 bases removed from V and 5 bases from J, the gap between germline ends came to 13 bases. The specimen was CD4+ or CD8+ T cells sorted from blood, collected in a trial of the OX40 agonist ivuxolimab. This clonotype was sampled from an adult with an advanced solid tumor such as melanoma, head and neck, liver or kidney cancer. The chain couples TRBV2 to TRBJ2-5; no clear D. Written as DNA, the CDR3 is TGTGCCAGCAGCCCTCTCGGGTCGGAGACCCAGTACTTC. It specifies CASSPLGSETQYF.